This T cell receptor (beta chain) was observed in a study of CD8+CD57+ T cells in acquired aplastic anemia. Study-level findings and limits: Both patients and controls carried the same twenty-nine CD8+ CDR3 sequences.

Genomic DNA, serving as template, underwent TCR beta VDJ and CDR3 profiling. A single record per CDR3 protein comes from TCRdb applying MiXCR to the reads. The table lists approximately 200,000 distinct CDR3 sequences, under 50% of them singletons, with around 20% in the top ten. This clonotype was found many times. Its antigen is currently unknown. Previously, flow cytometry had revealed CD8+CD57+ cell expansion in the patients chosen for sequencing. The clonotype originates from a human donor with aplastic anemia. The sample comprised sorted CD4+, CD8+, or CD8+CD57+ T cells (not recorded which) from PBMCs.

The CDR3 DNA reads TGCAGCGTCCAGACATTCTACGAGCAGTACTTC. Its protein product is CSVQTFYEQYF. J is TRBJ2-7 and V is TRBV29-1; no clear D gene. The CDR3 runs 11 residues. Deletions cut 6 bases from V and 3 bases from J, with 9 bases between. Germline lookup yields CDR1 SQVTM and CDR2 ANQGSEA.